A selection of T cell receptor beta chains follows, all from one sample in a study of long-term antiretroviral therapy in people with HIV. Method: immunoSEQ multiplex PCR; TCRdb's copy keeps in-frame clones and lacks some. The data hold tens of thousands of clones, with more than 70% observed a single time. Sequenced material: unsorted PBMCs, taken 1.5 years before starting antiretroviral therapy. The receptors were sampled from a man aged 18 to 29 with HIV. Each CDR3 is given with its conserved first and last residue. A D gene is named only where the DNA matches it firmly. Only part of the rows carry a size: once, few, many, or a class if the clone is expanded.

>-|TRBV5-1|15|TRBJ1-2|TRBD1
CASSFIGTGEDGYTF
TGCGCCAGCAGCTTCATCGGGACAGGGGAAGATGGCTACACCTTC
>-|TRBV18|16|TRBJ1-4|-
CASSFLLLDSNEKLFF
TGTGCCAGCTCCTTTCTTCTACTCGACTCTAATGAAAAACTGTTTTTT
>medium-sized|TRBV10-1|11|TRBJ2-2|-
CASEEGGELFF
TGCGCCAGCGAGGAGGGCGGGGAGCTGTTTTTT
>-|TRBV13|14|TRBJ2-1|-
CASKFPEQGDEQFF
TGTGCCAGCAAATTCCCCGAGCAGGGCGATGAGCAGTTCTTC
>-|TRBV15|20|TRBJ2-6|TRBD1
CATSRAPGTGEARGANVLTF
TGTGCCACCAGCAGAGCTCCCGGGACAGGGGAAGCAAGAGGGGCCAACGTCCTGACTTTC
>few|TRBV7-9|14|TRBJ2-7|-
CASSQVQGASEQYF
TGTGCCAGCAGCCAAGTTCAGGGCGCTTCCGAGCAGTACTTC
>-|TRBV10-3|13|TRBJ2-3|TRBD2
CAGRATGTDTQYF
TGTGCCGGGAGGGCGACGGGCACAGATACGCAGTATTTT
>-|TRBV13|13|TRBJ1-2|-
CASSYTGTSGYTF
TGTGCCAGCAGCTACACAGGGACCAGCGGCTACACCTTC
>-|TRBV28|11|TRBJ1-5|-
CASSPNQPQHF
TGTGCCAGCAGTCCGAATCAGCCCCAGCATTTT
>-|TRBV7-6|13|TRBJ2-7|-
CASSLNREYEQYF
TGTGCCAGCAGCTTAAACAGGGAGTACGAGCAGTACTTC
>once|TRBV5-8|16|TRBJ2-3|TRBD2
CASSWTSGRRGDTQYF
TGTGCCAGCAGCTGGACTAGCGGGAGAAGGGGAGATACGCAGTATTTT
>-|TRBV9|14|TRBJ2-5|-
CASSPGADQETQYF
TGTGCCAGCAGCCCAGGGGCCGACCAAGAGACCCAGTACTTC
>-|TRBV18|13|TRBJ2-5|-
CASSPSSEETQYF
TGTGCCAGCTCACCATCCTCCGAAGAGACCCAGTACTTC
>few|TRBV5-1|17|TRBJ2-7|-
CASSLTDWTVRAYEQYF
TGCGCCAGCAGCTTGACGGATTGGACAGTCCGAGCCTACGAGCAGTACTTC
>-|TRBV6-6|15|TRBJ2-5|TRBD1
CASSRLAGGQETQYF
TGTGCCAGCAGCCGCCTGGCAGGGGGCCAAGAGACCCAGTACTTC
>once|TRBV10-1|14|TRBJ1-2|TRBD1
CAGRGSPPNYGYTF
TGCGCCGGCAGGGGGTCCCCCCCTAACTATGGCTACACCTTC
>-|TRBV6-5|13|TRBJ2-2|-
CASSYVNTGELFF
TGTGCCAGCAGTTACGTGAATACCGGGGAGCTGTTTTTT
>-|TRBV10-3|15|TRBJ2-1|TRBD2
CATHHELAASNEQFF
TGTGCCACCCATCACGAACTAGCGGCTTCCAATGAGCAGTTCTTC
>-|TRBV4-1|18|TRBJ2-1|-
CASSQQGGTSGAYNEQFF
TGCGCCAGCAGCCAACAGGGGGGCACTAGCGGAGCATACAATGAGCAGTTCTTC
>-|TRBV2|14|TRBJ2-7|-
CASSGPTSNYEQYF
TGTGCCAGCAGTGGTCCGACATCGAACTACGAGCAGTACTTC
>-|TRBV27|14|TRBJ2-7|-
CASSLAGGVYEQYF
TGTGCCAGCAGTTTGGCAGGGGGGGTCTACGAGCAGTACTTC
>-|TRBV7-2|18|TRBJ2-7|TRBD2
CASSPRRGLAGGRYEQYF
TGTGCCAGCAGCCCAAGGCGAGGACTAGCGGGAGGGAGGTACGAGCAGTACTTC
>-|TRBV13|11|TRBJ2-2|-
CASRTTGELFF
TGTGCCAGCAGGACCACCGGGGAGCTGTTTTTT
>-|TRBV5-6|16|TRBJ1-1|TRBD1
CASSLVYRGKDTEAFF
TGTGCCAGCAGCTTGGTCTACAGGGGAAAGGACACTGAAGCTTTCTTT
>-|TRBV6-1|12|TRBJ2-1|-
CASSNRYNEQFF
TGTGCCAGCAGTAACAGGTACAATGAGCAGTTCTTC
>-|TRBV7-2|18|TRBJ2-7|TRBD1
CASSPQRAGTGGGGEQYF
TGTGCCAGCAGCCCCCAAAGGGCCGGGACAGGGGGCGGTGGCGAGCAGTACTTC
>once|TRBV2|16|TRBJ2-3|-
CASRADFTPGSDTQYF
TGTGCCAGCAGGGCGGACTTTACGCCAGGATCAGATACGCAGTATTTT
>-|TRBV18|15|TRBJ2-1|-
CASSPRDEAYNEQFF
TGTGCCAGCTCACCACGCGACGAGGCCTACAATGAGCAGTTCTTC
>-|TRBV6-6|12|TRBJ2-7|-
CASRLDGYEQYF
TGTGCCAGCAGACTTGACGGATACGAGCAGTACTTC
>-|TRBV5-1|14|TRBJ2-7|-
CASSLETVQYEQYF
TGCGCCAGCAGCTTGGAAACGGTCCAATACGAGCAGTACTTC
>-|TRBV5-6|15|TRBJ2-7|TRBD1
CASSSDREYLYEQYF
TGTGCCAGCAGCTCGGACAGGGAATATCTCTACGAGCAGTACTTC
>-|TRBV7-9|15|TRBJ2-7|-
CASSFGASSSYEQYF
TGTGCCAGCAGCTTTGGCGCTTCTAGCTCCTACGAGCAGTACTTC
>-|TRBV12-5|13|TRBJ2-3|TRBD1
CASVGQGADTQYF
TGTGCTAGCGTCGGACAGGGGGCAGATACGCAGTATTTT
>-|TRBV9|15|TRBJ2-7|TRBD1
CASSVTGQGGYEQYF
TGTGCCAGCAGCGTGACCGGACAGGGGGGCTACGAGCAGTACTTC
>-|TRBV29-1|16|TRBJ2-3|TRBD2
CSVRLAGGRFADTQYF
TGCAGCGTTCGACTAGCGGGGGGGCGGTTCGCAGATACGCAGTATTTT
>-|TRBV6-5|14|TRBJ1-1|TRBD1
CASSDSTGARVAFF
TGTGCCAGCAGTGACTCTACAGGGGCCCGCGTGGCTTTCTTT
>-|TRBV18|14|TRBJ2-7|-
CASSPGPGYYEQYF
TGTGCCAGCTCACCAGGTCCCGGGTACTACGAGCAGTACTTC
>few|TRBV28|15|TRBJ1-5|-
CASSLARSGNQPQHF
TGTGCCAGCAGTTTAGCCAGGTCCGGGAATCAGCCCCAGCATTTT
>-|TRBV2|14|TRBJ1-6|TRBD1
CASSSDRDNSPLHF
TGTGCCAGCAGTTCGGACAGGGATAATTCACCCCTCCACTTT
>few|TRBV27|15|TRBJ1-4|-
CASSLSLGRGEKLFF
TGTGCCAGCAGTTTATCGCTCGGTAGGGGTGAAAAACTGTTTTTT
>-|TRBV19|13|TRBJ2-7|TRBD2
CASSIASGDEQYF
TGTGCCAGTAGTATCGCTAGCGGCGACGAGCAGTACTTC